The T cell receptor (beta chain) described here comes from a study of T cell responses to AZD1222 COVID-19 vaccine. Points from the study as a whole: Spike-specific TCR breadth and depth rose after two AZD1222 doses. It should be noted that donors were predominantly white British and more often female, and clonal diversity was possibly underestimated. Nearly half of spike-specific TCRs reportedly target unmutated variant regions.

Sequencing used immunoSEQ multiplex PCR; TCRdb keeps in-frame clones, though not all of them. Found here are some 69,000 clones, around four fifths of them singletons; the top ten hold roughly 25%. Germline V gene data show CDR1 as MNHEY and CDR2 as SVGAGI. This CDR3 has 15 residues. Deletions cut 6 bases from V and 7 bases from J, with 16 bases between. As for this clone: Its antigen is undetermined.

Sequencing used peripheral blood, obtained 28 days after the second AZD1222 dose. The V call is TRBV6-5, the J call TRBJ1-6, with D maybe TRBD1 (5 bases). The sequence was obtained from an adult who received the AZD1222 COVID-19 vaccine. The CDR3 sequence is CASRPTGTANSPLHF. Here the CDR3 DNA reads TGTGCCAGCAGACCAACCGGGACCGCGAATTCACCCCTCCACTTT.